A single sample is the source of the 29 T cell receptor beta chains below, sequenced in a study of shared clonotypes between healthy human individuals. Using immunoSEQ multiplex PCR, the repertoire was profiled, and TCRdb retains in-frame clones only, with some absent. Counted here are a few hundred thousand clones, almost 97% occurring once; the ten biggest clones make up 0.045% to 0.06%. Sequencing was done on a sample of naive CD4+ T cells sorted from blood. Subset here: CD45RA+ positively selected. All receptors come from a woman aged 25 to 39 in good health.

The genes are TRBV9 and TRBJ1-1, with 10 bases aligning to TRBD1. There are 15 residues in the CDR3. In germline, CDR1 is SGDLS, CDR2 YYNGEE. J gave up 3 bases and V 0 bases, and 2 bases lay outside the gene matches. The CDR3 region is CASSVGQGADTEAFF. DNA for the CDR3: TGTGCCAGCAGCGTAGGACAGGGGGCGGACACTGAAGCTTTCTTT.

J is TRBJ1-1 and V is TRBV11-2; D ambiguous. The CDR3 runs 16 residues. The germline gives CDR1 SGHAT, CDR2 FQNNGV. Trimming cost V 0 bases and J 0 bases, with 11 bases left between them. The CDR3 protein is CASSLEGGVMNTEAFF. CDR3 bases: TGTGCCAGCAGCTTAGAAGGTGGGGTGATGAACACTGAAGCTTTCTTT.

In the case of this clone: This sample also contains other DNA sequences that code for the same CDR3. The rearrangement joins TRBV28 to TRBJ2-7; 7 bases align to TRBD2. The CDR3 covers 15 residues. The germline V gene encodes CDR1 MDHEN and CDR2 SYDVKM. V was pared by 4 bases and J by 1 base, with 7 bases of the junction left unmatched. As DNA, the CDR3 is TGTGCCAGCAGTTCCCCCAGCGGGGCATCCTACGAGCAGTACTTC. It is translated as CASSSPSGASYEQYF.

This chain links TRBV28 with TRBJ2-3, with D hard to call. This CDR3 spans 13 amino acids. Trimming pared 2 bases from V and 2 bases from J, leaving 5 bases between. CDR1 is MDHEN, CDR2 SYDVKM, per germline. CDR3 region: CASSLLDTDTQYF. The CDR3 nucleotides read TGTGCCAGCAGTTTACTTGACACAGATACGCAGTATTTT. Complete variable domain (other parts from reference TRBV28 and TRBJ2-3): DVKVTQSSRYLVKRTGEKVFLECVQDMDHENMFWYRQDPGLGLRLIYFSYDVKMKEKGDIPEGYSVSREKKERFSLILESASTNQTSMYLCASSLLDTDTQYFGPGTRLTVL.

The chain recombines TRBV14 with TRBJ2-3; D unclear. Trimming pared 2 bases from V and 6 bases from J, leaving 9 bases between. This CDR3 contains 13 residues. Germline CDR1 reads SGHDN; CDR2 reads FVKESK. The CDR3 nucleotides are TGTGCCAGCAGCCAACAACTCGGGGATACGCAGTATTTT. Protein product: CASSQQLGDTQYF.

This clone has a single count. The chain has TRBV6-6 and TRBJ2-2; D ambiguous. Germline loops: CDR1 MNHNY, CDR2 SVGAGI (reference sequence). The V end was cut by 5 bases, the J end by 5 bases, with 6 bases between. This CDR3 has 12 residues. This CDR3 reads CASSTPTGELFF. CDR3 sequence (DNA): TGTGCCAGCAGTACCCCAACCGGGGAGCTGTTTTTT.

This chain uses TRBV5-1 with TRBJ2-1, with D unresolved. Germline V CDR1 and CDR2: SGHRS, YFSETQ. The V end lost 4 bases, the J end lost 9 bases, and 20 bases lay between the germline ends. CDR3 length equals 15 residues. DNA for the CDR3: TGCGCCAGCAGCACCCTTCCAGGACCGTCCGGTGAGCAGTTCTTC. Its protein is CASSTLPGPSGEQFF.

The chain is built from TRBV2 and TRBJ1-5, with 8 nucleotides matching TRBD1. Germline CDR1 is SNHLY and CDR2 is FYNNEI. CDR3 length: 12 residues. J was trimmed by 16 bases and V by 6 bases; bases with no gene match: 11. In DNA, the CDR3 is TGTGCCAGCAGGCCTTCAGGGGGCGCGGGACATTTT. Translated: CASRPSGGAGHF.

The chain joins TRBV5-1 to TRBJ1-4, with TRBD1 matching over 8 bases. Germline V gives CDR1 SGHRS, CDR2 YFSETQ. The CDR3 is made up of 15 amino acids. J gave up 8 bases and V 3 bases, and 9 bases lay outside the gene matches. The CDR3 loop is CASSSTGTGREKLFF. The CDR3 DNA follows: TGCGCCAGCAGCTCGACAGGGACAGGTCGCGAAAAACTGTTTTTT.

The chain combines TRBV27 with TRBJ2-7, with D perhaps TRBD2 (5 bases). The length of the CDR3 is 14 residues. The V gene's germline CDR1 is MNHEY and CDR2 SMNVEV (reference sequence). V was trimmed by 5 bases and J by 6 bases, leaving 17 bases between them. The CDR3 DNA is TGTGCCAGCAGTCCCCGCGGGCGACGTTCCGAGCAGTACTTC. Encoded protein: CASSPRGRRSEQYF.

The chain uses TRBV5-4 and TRBJ1-2; D is unresolved. This CDR3 spans 12 amino acids. V shed 1 base and J shed 7 bases, with 8 bases lying between them. Germline V gene sequence: CDR1 SGHNT, CDR2 YYREEE (reference sequence). The CDR3 coding sequence is TGTGCCAGCAGCTTGTATCGGGGTGGCTACACCTTC. Encoded protein: CASSLYRGGYTF.

About this clone itself: Other DNA sequences in this specimen translate into the identical CDR3. The rearrangement links TRBV5-1 to TRBJ2-3; tentatively, D is TRBD2 (6 bases). Germline CDR1 and CDR2: SGHRS and YFSETQ. The V gene lost 0 bases and the J gene lost 4 bases, with 9 bases spanning the gap. The CDR3 totals 14 residues. CDR3: CASSLGRGPDTQYF. DNA of the CDR3: TGCGCCAGCAGCTTGGGGAGGGGCCCAGATACGCAGTATTTT.

V usage is TRBV7-8 and J usage is TRBJ2-1; 14 positions agree with TRBD2. The CDR3 consists of 17 residues. J was trimmed by 4 bases and V by 4 bases; bases with no gene match: 6. Germline assignment: CDR1 SGHVS and CDR2 FQNEAQ. CDR3 sequence: CASSSGLAGGTYNEQFF. The CDR3 region has the DNA TGTGCCAGCAGCTCTGGACTAGCGGGAGGTACTTACAATGAGCAGTTCTTC.

This chain joins TRBV21-1 and TRBJ1-4; TRBD1 is taken as the D call from the table, unchecked against the DNA. TRBV21-1 is noted as a pseudogene. The CDR3 spans 13 residues. The DNA of the CDR3 is TGTGCCAGCAGCAAATTCAGGGGCGAAAAACTGTTTTTT. Residues: CASSKFRGEKLFF.

The chain couples TRBV7-9 to TRBJ2-5, with TRBD2 identical over 7 bases. V lost 2 bases to trimming and J lost 0 bases; unmatched junction nucleotides: 15. This CDR3 spans 19 amino acids. Germline V CDR1 and CDR2: SEHNR, FQNEAQ (reference sequence). DNA of the CDR3: TGTGCCAGCAGCTTAAAAACGGCGGGAGAGAGGGCCAACCAAGAGACCCAGTACTTC. This translates into CASSLKTAGERANQETQYF.

The rearrangement uses TRBV30 and TRBJ2-5; D is possibly TRBD1 (6 bases). The CDR3 totals 14 residues. Trimming shortened V by 3 bases and J by 1 base, and 12 bases separated the two germline ends. Germline V gives CDR1 GTSNPN, CDR2 SVGIG (reference sequence). In DNA, the CDR3 is TGTGCCTGGAGCCCAGACAGGTTCCAAGAGACCCAGTACTTC. It codes for CAWSPDRFQETQYF. Filled out from reference TRBV30 and TRBJ2-5, the complete variable domain reads SQTIHQWPATLVQPVGSPLSLECTVEGTSNPNLYWYRQAAGRGLQLLFYSVGIGQISSEVPQNLSASRPQDRQFILSSKKLLLSDSGFYLCAWSPDRFQETQYFGPGTRLLVL.

The J gene is TRBJ1-3, the V gene TRBV28, with unresolved D. Germline V gene lookup returns CDR1 MDHEN and CDR2 SYDVKM. Trimming left V 5 bases short and J 2 bases short, with 16 bases between. The CDR3 extends over 16 amino acids. CDR3 coding DNA: TGTGCCAGCAGTCTAGCAGGCGATGGGACTGGAAACACCATATATTTT. Translated: CASSLAGDGTGNTIYF. The whole variable domain, filled in from reference TRBV28 and TRBJ1-3, reads DVKVTQSSRYLVKRTGEKVFLECVQDMDHENMFWYRQDPGLGLRLIYFSYDVKMKEKGDIPEGYSVSREKKERFSLILESASTNQTSMYLCASSLAGDGTGNTIYFGEGSWLTVV.

V and J are TRBV6-6 and TRBJ2-5; perhaps TRBD1 as D (5 bases). Trimming left V 1 base short and J 5 bases short, with 11 bases between. The germline CDR1 and CDR2 sequences are MNHNY and SVGAGI (reference sequence). The CDR3 sequence is 14 residues long. CDR3 nucleotide sequence: TGTGCCAGCAGTTACTTAGGGGCAATGGAGACCCAGTACTTC. This sequence encodes CASSYLGAMETQYF.

In the case of this clone: Other DNA sequences from this sample encode an identical CDR3 as well. The chain is built from TRBV18 and TRBJ2-5, with TRBD1 identical over 9 bases. Trimming removed 2 bases from V and 2 bases from J; junction bases left unmatched: 0. Germline CDR1 and CDR2: KGHSH and LQKENI. CDR3 size: 14 residues. CDR3 in DNA: TGTGCCAGCTCACCAGGGACAGGGCAAGAGACCCAGTACTTC. Translating it yields CASSPGTGQETQYF. Full variable domain (outside the CDR3, taken from reference TRBV18 and TRBJ2-5): NAGVMQNPRHLVRRRGQEARLRCSPMKGHSHVYWYRQLPEEGLKFMVYLQKENIIDESGMPKERFSAEFPKEGPSILRIQQVVRGDSAAYFCASSPGTGQETQYFGPGTRLLVL.

The chain is built from TRBV28 and TRBJ1-6; a possible D gene is TRBD1 (5 bases). Deletions cut 9 bases from V and 0 bases from J, with 12 bases between. The CDR3 covers 15 residues. From germline, CDR1 is MDHEN and CDR2 SYDVKM. The CDR3: CASGTHSSYNSPLHF. CDR3 coding DNA: TGTGCCAGTGGGACTCACAGCTCCTATAATTCACCCCTCCACTTT.

This chain links TRBV6-5 with TRBJ2-3, with 11 bases fitting TRBD2. This CDR3 is built from 14 residues. V lost 4 bases to trimming and J lost 4 bases; unmatched junction nucleotides: 1. Germline-derived CDR1 and CDR2 are MNHEY and SVGAGI. The CDR3 nucleotides are TGTGCCAGCAGTTCACTAGCGGGAGCAGATACGCAGTATTTT. Its translation is CASSSLAGADTQYF.

This chain joins TRBV29-1 and TRBJ1-2; D not certain. CDR3 length: 13 residues. Trimming took 5 bases from V and 0 from J, leaving 10 bases between them. Germline CDR1 and CDR2: SQVTM and ANQGSEA. CDR3 in DNA: TGCAGCGTTTCCCAGATACCTAACTATGGCTACACCTTC. Translation gives CSVSQIPNYGYTF. Looking up the rest from reference TRBV29-1 and TRBJ1-2 gives the full variable domain: SAVISQKPSRDICQRGTSLTIQCQVDSQVTMMFWYRQQPGQSLTLIATANQGSEATYESGFVIDKFPISRPNLTFSTLTVSNMSPEDSSIYLCSVSQIPNYGYTFGSGTRLTVV.

This chain uses TRBV28 with TRBJ2-5, with 14 bases that match TRBD2. Looked up from germline, CDR1 is MDHEN and CDR2 is SYDVKM. The V and J ends lost 1 base and 11 bases, in that order; junction bases with no gene match: 15. The CDR3 is made up of 18 amino acids. The chain's CDR3 is CASSLSHRLAGGPQEQYF. The CDR3 nucleotides are TGTGCCAGCAGTTTATCCCACCGACTAGCGGGAGGGCCCCAGGAGCAGTACTTC. The full variable domain, completed using reference TRBV28 and TRBJ2-5, is DVKVTQSSRYLVKRTGEKVFLECVQDMDHENMFWYRQDPGLGLRLIYFSYDVKMKEKGDIPEGYSVSREKKERFSLILESASTNQTSMYLCASSLSHRLAGGPQEQYFGPGTRLLVL.

The chain joins TRBV6-6 to TRBJ2-2, with D hard to call. Trimming left V 5 bases short and J 0 bases short, with 10 bases between. The CDR3 has 15 residues. The germline gives CDR1 MNHNY, CDR2 SVGAGI (reference sequence). The CDR3 bases are TGTGCCAGCAGTGCGGACCTGGCGAACACCGGGGAGCTGTTTTTT. Translation gives CASSADLANTGELFF.

This chain links TRBV28 with TRBJ2-7; 10 nucleotides match TRBD2. Germline assignment: CDR1 MDHEN and CDR2 SYDVKM. Trimming took 6 bases from V and 4 from J; bases not matched to a gene: 6. This CDR3 comprises 14 residues. The CDR3 region is CASRTGTSVYEQYF. In DNA, the CDR3 is TGTGCCAGCAGAACCGGGACTAGCGTGTACGAGCAGTACTTC.

The chain combines TRBV9 with TRBJ2-2, with D perhaps being TRBD1 or TRBD2 (6 bases each). V dropped 4 bases and J dropped 5 bases, with 18 bases sitting between them. This CDR3 is built from 16 residues. The V gene's germline CDR1 is SGDLS and CDR2 YYNGEE. CDR3 residues: CASSPRWGAGTGELFF. CDR3 nucleotides: TGTGCCAGCAGCCCCAGGTGGGGGGCGGGGACCGGGGAGCTGTTTTTT.

The rearrangement uses TRBV10-2 and TRBJ1-5; D is unclear. The V gene lost 6 bases and the J gene lost 5 bases, with 11 bases spanning the gap. The germline V gene has CDR1 WSHSY and CDR2 SAAADI. CDR3 length: 13 residues. The CDR3 region has the DNA TGCGCCAGCAGGGGCGGGAGACATCAGCCCCAGCATTTT. Its protein product is CASRGGRHQPQHF.

This clone was counted a single time. The V gene is TRBV5-1, the J gene TRBJ2-3, with 13 bases aligning to TRBD2. Germline V CDR1 and CDR2: SGHRS, YFSETQ. CDR3 size: 16 residues. J lost 6 bases, V lost 4 bases, and 8 bases had no gene match. In nucleotides, the CDR3 is TGCGCCAGCAGCCTACTAGCGGGAGGGCCCTCCGATACGCAGTATTTT. This encodes CASSLLAGGPSDTQYF.

J is TRBJ2-3 and V is TRBV29-1; unclear D gene. Trimming cost V 5 bases and J 2 bases, with 11 bases left between them. The CDR3 length is 13 residues. Germline lookup yields CDR1 SQVTM and CDR2 ANQGSEA. CDR3 in DNA: TGCAGCGTTTACTCCCTTTACACAGATACGCAGTATTTT. Translated: CSVYSLYTDTQYF.